The 5 T cell receptor beta chains reported below all come from one sample, sequenced in a study of blood T cell repertoires in COVID-19. Sequencing was performed with immunoSEQ multiplex PCR; in TCRdb, only in-frame clones are kept and a portion is missing. The sample has about 380,000 clones; 75% to 90% are singletons. Material for sequencing was peripheral blood. The receptors derive from a woman in her late teens or twenties with acute or convalescent COVID-19.

CDR3 coding DNA: TGTGCCTGGACAGGGGGCAATGAGCAGTTCTTC. Protein: CAWTGGNEQFF. The chain recombines TRBV30 with TRBJ2-1, with TRBD1 matching over 7 bases. Germline CDR1 reads GTSNPN; CDR2 reads SVGIG (reference sequence). Trimming at V came to 4 bases and at J to 6 bases, leaving 0 bases not matched to a gene. The length of the CDR3 is 11 residues. Full variable domain (outside the CDR3, taken from reference TRBV30 and TRBJ2-1): SQTIHQWPATLVQPVGSPLSLECTVEGTSNPNLYWYRQAAGRGLQLLFYSVGIGQISSEVPQNLSASRPQDRQFILSSKKLLLSDSGFYLCAWTGGNEQFFGPGTRLTVL.

The table lists this clone with a count of one. The genes are TRBV9 and TRBJ2-1, with no clear D. Germline CDR1 SGDLS, CDR2 YYNGEE. The CDR3 consists of 15 residues. V lost 0 bases and J lost 4, with 11 bases in between. Here the CDR3 DNA reads TGTGCCAGCAGCGTAGAACCAGGCCAGTACAATGAGCAGTTCTTC. This codes for CASSVEPGQYNEQFF.

This chain uses TRBV20-1 with TRBJ2-7, with D tentatively TRBD1 (5 bases). This CDR3 region has 11 residues. Trimming took off 6 bases at V and 4 bases at J, with 10 bases between the two ends. The V gene's germline CDR1 is DFQATT and CDR2 SNEGSKA (reference sequence). CDR3 nucleotides: TGCAGTGCCGCAGACAGATACGAGCAGTACTTC. As protein: CSAADRYEQYF.

This clone was detected only once. V and J are TRBV24-1 and TRBJ2-2, with a possible D match to TRBD2 (5 bases). Germline V gives CDR1 KGHDR, CDR2 SFDVKD. V lost 3 bases and J lost 4, with 8 bases in between. The CDR3 totals 14 residues. CDR3: CATSDAGGTGELFF. The DNA for the CDR3 is TGTGCCACCAGTGATGCAGGAGGCACCGGGGAGCTGTTTTTT.

This clone has just one count. The chain is built from TRBV27 and TRBJ2-1; 7 nucleotides line up with TRBD2. The CDR3 has 14 amino acids. The junction had 7 bases not matched to a gene; V was cut back by 5 bases and J by 6 bases. The germline V gene encodes CDR1 MNHEY and CDR2 SMNVEV (reference sequence). In DNA form, the CDR3 reads TGTGCCAGCAGTCGAGGGACTACCGGCAATGAGCAGTTCTTC. Protein product: CASSRGTTGNEQFF.